This passage covers 25 T cell receptor beta chains from one sample sequenced in a study of T cells in women clearing cervical HPV infection. The data were produced by immunoSEQ multiplex PCR, yet TCRdb's version contains in-frame clones alone and is incomplete. Recorded for this sample: around 23,000 clones. The sample taken for sequencing was blood buffy coat. These receptors all come from a woman between 18 and 70 years old with a cervical HPV16 infection that either progressed to CIN3+ or cleared (not recorded which).

To note about this clone: The read halts 3 residues ahead of the CDR3 end, with the missing end drawn from the germline J gene. The chain joins TRBV5-1 to TRBJ1-2; the D gene is possibly TRBD1 (5 bases). The CDR3 has 13 residues. Germline lookup yields CDR1 SGHRS and CDR2 YFSETQ. The CDR3 sequence is CASSFRGANGYTF. Incomplete CDR3 DNA: TGCGCCAGCAGCTTCCGAGGGGCTAACGGC.

On this clone itself: The read finishes 3 residues shy of the CDR3 end, and the germline J gene is used to complete it. The rearrangement links TRBV2 to TRBJ2-3; 8 nucleotides align to TRBD1. The CDR3 has 13 amino acids. The germline V gene encodes CDR1 SNHLY and CDR2 FYNNEI. The sequenced CDR3 bases are TGTGCCATCCAGACAGGGGACGGACAGCCG. This translates into CAIQTGDGQP. The full CDR3 sequence reads CAIQTGDGQPQYF.

Comment on this clone: The CDR3 end falls 3 residues outside the read, so it is completed with the germline J gene. This rearrangement joins TRBV2 to TRBJ2-7, with D uncertain. Between the trimmed V and J ends, which lost 1 base and 4 bases, there was a span of 11 bases. The CDR3 runs 14 residues. CDR1 and CDR2 (germline): SNHLY, FYNNEI. CDR3 DNA, as far as it was read: TGTGCCAGCAGTGAAGGGTCACATCCATACGAG. It encodes CASSEGSHPYE. The entire CDR3 sequence reads CASSEGSHPYEQYF.

CDR3 amino acids: CASIDTDRGLINEQFF. The CDR3 DNA, read in part, is TGCGCCAGCATCGATACAGACAGGGGGCTGATCAATGAG. This sequence joins TRBV5-1 and TRBJ2-1, with TRBD1 identical over 10 bases. From the germline J gene comes the end of the CDR3, since the read stops 3 residues before it. CDR3 length: 16 residues. CDR1 is SGHRS and CDR2 is YFSETQ in the germline V gene. V dropped 6 bases and J dropped 6; count of bases not matched to a gene: 12.

The CDR3 protein is CASSRGQVDTGELFF. Incomplete CDR3 DNA: TGTGCCAGCAGCCGAGGACAGGTGGACACCGGGGAG. V and J are TRBV7-9 and TRBJ2-2; TRBD1 matches at 7 bases. Read coverage stops 3 residues before the CDR3 terminus; the germline J gene supplies the remainder. V gave up 5 bases and J gave up 3 bases; unmatched junction bases: 6. CDR3 length: 15 amino acids. CDR1 is SEHNR and CDR2 is FQNEAQ in the germline V gene (reference sequence).

Worth noting for this clone: Read sequence stops 3 residues before the CDR3 end, and the germline J gene provides the missing end. The chain has TRBV6-2 or TRBV6-3 and TRBJ1-6; 9 nucleotides line up with TRBD1. This CDR3 comprises 14 residues. V shed 4 bases, J shed 10 bases, and the junction held 5 bases outside the gene matches. Germline V gene data show CDR1 as MNHEY and CDR2 as SVGEGT. Partial CDR3 DNA: TGTGCCAGCAGTTCGGGACAGGGAGCGTCACCC. Amino acids: CASSSGQGASP. From start to end, the CDR3 is CASSSGQGASPLHF.

For this clone: Read coverage stops 3 residues before the CDR3 terminus; the germline J gene supplies the remainder. V and J are TRBV7-9 and TRBJ1-2; unclear D gene. This CDR3 comprises 13 residues. Germline CDR1 reads SEHNR; CDR2 reads FQNEAQ (reference sequence). V dropped 5 bases and J dropped 6 bases, with 13 bases sitting between them. CDR3 sequence reads: CASSQAVRDGYTF. CDR3 bases read: TGTGCCAGCAGCCAAGCCGTTCGGGATGGC.

In regard to this clone: The missing CDR3 end, 3 residues past where the read stops, is filled in from the germline J gene. This chain connects TRBV5-1 to TRBJ2-2, with 13 bases identical to TRBD2. With V trimmed by 8 bases and J by 0 bases, 10 bases remained unmatched. This CDR3 has 18 residues. Germline V gene lookup returns CDR1 SGHRS and CDR2 YFSETQ. The sequenced part of the CDR3 DNA is TGCGCCAGTAAAAGGACTAGCGGGAGTGTAACGAACACCGGGGAG. Encoded protein: CASKRTSGSVTNTGE. The full CDR3 is CASKRTSGSVTNTGELFF.

Comment on this clone: The read ends 3 residues before the CDR3 terminus; that terminus is restored from the germline J gene. The chain combines TRBV5-1 with TRBJ2-1; 12 bases match TRBD2. CDR1 is SGHRS, CDR2 YFSETQ, per germline. J lost 8 bases, V lost 0 bases, and 9 bases had no gene match. The CDR3 is made up of 17 amino acids. CDR3 protein: CASSLGPASGGEYEQFF. The sequenced CDR3 bases are TGCGCCAGCAGCTTGGGTCCGGCTAGCGGGGGGGAGTATGAG.

As regards this clone: The CDR3 end is not reached by the read, which stops 3 residues before it; the germline J gene fills it in. The chain employs TRBV2 and TRBJ2-7, with 7 bases fitting TRBD1. Per germline, CDR1 SNHLY and CDR2 FYNNEI. Trimming removed 2 bases from V and 6 bases from J; junction bases left unmatched: 4. The CDR3 loop spans 13 amino acids. The sequenced CDR3 bases are TGTGCCAGCAGTGAACAGGGGGTGCGCGAG. It yields the protein CASSEQGVRE. The full CDR3 reads CASSEQGVREQYF. The full variable domain, rest sourced from reference TRBV2 and TRBJ2-7, is EPEVTQTPSHQVTQMGQEVILRCVPISNHLYFYWYRQILGQKVEFLVSFYNNEISEKSEIFDDQFSVERPDGSNFTLKIRSTKLEDSAMYFCASSEQGVREQYFGPGTRLTVT.

Comments on this clone: Coverage ceases 3 residues before the CDR3 finishes, and the germline J gene fills in the end. The chain couples TRBV6-1 to TRBJ1-2; D might be TRBD1 (5 bases). Trimming shortened V by 2 bases and J by 4 bases, and 8 bases separated the two germline ends. Germline loops: CDR1 MNHNS, CDR2 SASEGT. The length of the CDR3 is 13 residues. The part of the CDR3 DNA that was read is TGTGCCAGCAGTGAAACAGGAATCTATGGC. Translated, it gives CASSETGIYG. The whole CDR3 is CASSETGIYGYTF.

For this clone: Read coverage stops 3 residues before the CDR3 terminus; the germline J gene supplies the remainder. The chain links TRBV30 to TRBJ1-2, with TRBD1 matching 8 bases. Germline V CDR1 and CDR2: GTSNPN, SVGIG (reference sequence). This CDR3 spans 15 amino acids. CDR3 loop: CAWTSGQVHSDTYTF. CDR3 DNA (partial): TGTGCCTGGACCTCGGGACAGGTGCATTCAGATACC.

A note on this clone: The read comes to an end 3 residues before the CDR3 does, leaving the germline J gene to fill in the end. The chain employs TRBV2 and TRBJ1-1; D is perhaps TRBD1 (5 bases). Germline V CDR1 and CDR2: SNHLY, FYNNEI. The CDR3 covers 14 residues. Trimming left V 4 bases short and J 1 base short, with 10 bases between. The CDR3 bases that were read are TGTGCCAGCAGTGCCAGACAGCAGAACACTGAA. It yields the protein CASSARQQNTE. The complete CDR3 reads CASSARQQNTEAFF.

CDR3 protein: CASTRLGTYEQYF. The DNA read from the CDR3 is TGTGCCAGCACCAGGCTGGGTACCTACGAG. V gene TRBV5-4 combines with J gene TRBJ2-7; unclear D gene. Read data end 3 residues before the CDR3 end; the end is taken from the germline J gene. V lost 6 bases to trimming and J lost 2 bases, with 12 bases between them. This CDR3 is built from 13 residues. Germline V CDR1 and CDR2: SGHNT, YYREEE (reference sequence).

For this clone: The read ends 3 residues before the CDR3 terminus; that terminus is restored from the germline J gene. This chain joins TRBV19 and TRBJ1-2, with D maybe TRBD1 (5 bases). The CDR3 loop spans 13 amino acids. The germline CDR1 and CDR2 sequences are LNHDA and SQIVND (reference sequence). This CDR3 reads CASSNRNTDTYTF. The sequenced part of the CDR3 DNA is TGTGCCAGTAGCAACAGGAACACAGATACC.

By frequency, this clone registers medium-sized. CDR3 DNA, as far as it was read: TGTGCCAGTAGTGTACAGGACAACACCGGGGAG. Residues: CASSVQDNTGE. The complete CDR3 reads CASSVQDNTGELFF. The rearrangement uses TRBV19 and TRBJ2-2; a weak D match, TRBD1 (5 bases). The CDR3 extends 3 residues past the end of the read, so its final part is completed from the germline J gene. This CDR3 contains 14 residues. V lost 5 bases and J 2 bases, leaving 9 bases between the germline ends. Germline V gene sequence: CDR1 LNHDA, CDR2 SQIVND (reference sequence).

Details on this clone: The CDR3 is cut off 3 residues early in the read; its end comes from the germline J gene. This chain links TRBV19 with TRBJ1-5; TRBD1 might be the D (5 bases). Germline loops: CDR1 LNHDA, CDR2 SQIVND (reference sequence). This CDR3 is 12 amino acids long. The V end was cut by 10 bases, the J end by 5 bases, with 12 bases between. The CDR3 sequence: CATGFGDQPQHF. Incomplete CDR3 DNA: TGTGCCACAGGGTTCGGCGATCAGCCC.

As for this clone: The read terminates 3 residues ahead of where the CDR3 ends, so the germline J gene completes it. This chain joins TRBV18 and TRBJ2-3; 9 nucleotides match TRBD1. After removal of 4 bases from V and 2 bases from J, the junction contained 22 bases not matched to a gene. The length of the CDR3 is 21 residues. The V gene's germline CDR1 is KGHSH and CDR2 LQKENI. The CDR3 sequence is CASSLFTGTGMSVGDTDTQYF. The covered CDR3 bases are TGTGCCAGCTCACTCTTCACCGGGACAGGGATGTCGGTGGGTGACACAGATACG.

Concerning this clone: The DNA ends 3 residues before the CDR3 does, and the rest of the CDR3 is filled in from the germline J gene. V gene TRBV20-1 combines with J gene TRBJ1-1; 7 nucleotides line up with TRBD1. Germline V gene lookup returns CDR1 DFQATT and CDR2 SNEGSKA (reference sequence). Trimming at V came to 3 bases and at J to 7 bases, leaving 8 bases not matched to a gene. The CDR3 is made up of 13 amino acids. This CDR3 is CSASQTGLVEAFF. The CDR3 bases that were read are TGCAGTGCTAGCCAGACAGGGTTGGTTGAA.

In the case of this clone: The sequence runs out 3 residues before the end of the CDR3; the remainder is reconstructed from the germline J gene. V and J are TRBV20-1 and TRBJ2-1; D not certain. V lost 5 bases and J lost 1, with 6 bases in between. The CDR3 has 12 residues. Germline V gene data show CDR1 as DFQATT and CDR2 as SNEGSKA (reference sequence). Here the CDR3 reads CSASRSYNEQFF. CDR3 DNA (partial): TGCAGTGCTTCCCGTTCCTACAATGAG.

As for this clone: The CDR3 is cut off 3 residues early in the read; its end comes from the germline J gene. The chain has TRBV30 and TRBJ2-6; 7 bases agree with TRBD1. The CDR3 loop spans 14 amino acids. The V gene's germline CDR1 is GTSNPN and CDR2 SVGIG (reference sequence). V dropped 3 bases and J dropped 3; count of bases not matched to a gene: 2. The sequenced CDR3 bases are TGTGCCTGGAGCACAGGGGTTGGGGCCAACGTC. Protein sequence: CAWSTGVGANV. The CDR3, in full, reads CAWSTGVGANVLTF.

With regard to this clone: The read ends 3 residues before the CDR3 terminus; that terminus is restored from the germline J gene. This chain joins TRBV20-1 and TRBJ2-3; the D gene could be TRBD1 or TRBD2 (5 bases each). V lost 1 base and J lost 4, with 12 bases in between. The CDR3 contains 14 residues. Looked up from germline, CDR1 is DFQATT and CDR2 is SNEGSKA (reference sequence). This CDR3 reads CSARVRGRADTQYF. The CDR3 DNA, read in part, is TGCAGTGCTAGAGTGAGGGGAAGGGCAGATACG.

Remarks on this clone: With the read ending 3 residues before the CDR3 end, the germline J gene is used to fill in that end. This chain links TRBV5-1 with TRBJ2-3, with 7 bases that match TRBD2. Germline V CDR1 and CDR2: SGHRS, YFSETQ. This CDR3 is built from 16 residues. V shed 1 base, J shed 0 bases, and the junction held 5 bases outside the gene matches. The covered CDR3 bases are TGCGCCAGCAGCTTGCCCGGGACTACGAGCACAGATACG. Encoded protein: CASSLPGTTSTDT. The CDR3 in its entirety is CASSLPGTTSTDTQYF.

Remarks on this clone: The read falls 3 residues short of the CDR3 end, and the missing part is taken from the germline J gene. The sample contains more than one DNA sequence encoding this CDR3. The chain links TRBV29-1 to TRBJ2-7, with D possibly matching TRBD1 (5 bases). The CDR3 runs 12 residues. In germline, CDR1 is SQVTM, CDR2 ANQGSEA. V shed 3 bases and J shed 5 bases, with 11 bases lying between them. CDR3 sequence: CSVEGQVHEQYF. CDR3 DNA, as far as it was read: TGCAGCGTTGAGGGGCAGGTCCACGAG.

As to this clone: The read ends 3 residues early relative to the CDR3; the germline J gene fills the gap. The J gene is TRBJ1-2, the V gene TRBV7-9; D is unresolved. This CDR3 is built from 12 residues. Germline V CDR1 and CDR2: SEHNR, FQNEAQ (reference sequence). CDR3 DNA, as far as it was read: TGTGCCAGCAGCTCCAAACCCTACGAC. It codes for CASSSKPYD. The full CDR3 protein is CASSSKPYDYTF.